This T cell receptor (beta chain) was captured by sequencing in a study of T cell responses to AZD1222 COVID-19 vaccine. Study overall: Pooled together were second doses at about 4 or about 12 weeks. General study points: Per reports, nearly half of all spike-specific TCRs target regions that are unmutated in variants. Donors were chiefly white British, with a greater number of females, and clonal diversity was perhaps underestimated. Repertoire sampling was restricted to post-peak T cell response timepoints.

V lost 4 bases and J 1 base, leaving 7 bases between the germline ends. The CDR3 extends over 13 amino acids. CDR1 SGHVS and CDR2 FQNEAQ come from the germline V gene. The assay was immunoSEQ multiplex PCR, and TCRdb's table has in-frame clones only and misses some. The table records about 130,000 clones, 85% to 95% of them present only once. Concerning this clone itself: Its antigen remains unidentified.

The clonotype comes from an adult in good health. The V gene is TRBV7-8, the J gene TRBJ1-1; no reliable D call. This specimen was peripheral blood, taken on day 0 of AZD1222 vaccination. CDR3: CASSYRQNTEAFF. CDR3 bases: TGTGCCAGCAGCTATAGACAGAACACTGAAGCTTTCTTT.